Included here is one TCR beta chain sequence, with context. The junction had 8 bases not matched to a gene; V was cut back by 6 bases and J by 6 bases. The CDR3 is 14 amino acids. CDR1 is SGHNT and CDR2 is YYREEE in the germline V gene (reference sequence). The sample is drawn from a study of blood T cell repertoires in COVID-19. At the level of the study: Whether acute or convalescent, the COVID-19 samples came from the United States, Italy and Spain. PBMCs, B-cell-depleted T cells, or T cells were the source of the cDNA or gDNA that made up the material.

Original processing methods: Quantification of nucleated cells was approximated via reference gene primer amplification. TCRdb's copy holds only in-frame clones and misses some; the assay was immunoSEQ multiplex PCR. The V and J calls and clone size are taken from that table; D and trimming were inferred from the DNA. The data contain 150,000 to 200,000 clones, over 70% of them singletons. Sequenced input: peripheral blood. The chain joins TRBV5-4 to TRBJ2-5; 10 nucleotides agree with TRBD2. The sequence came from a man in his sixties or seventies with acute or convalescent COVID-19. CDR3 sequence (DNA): TGTGCCAGCACGACGGGAGCGGGGGGGCAGACCCAGTACTTC. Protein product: CASTTGAGGQTQYF.